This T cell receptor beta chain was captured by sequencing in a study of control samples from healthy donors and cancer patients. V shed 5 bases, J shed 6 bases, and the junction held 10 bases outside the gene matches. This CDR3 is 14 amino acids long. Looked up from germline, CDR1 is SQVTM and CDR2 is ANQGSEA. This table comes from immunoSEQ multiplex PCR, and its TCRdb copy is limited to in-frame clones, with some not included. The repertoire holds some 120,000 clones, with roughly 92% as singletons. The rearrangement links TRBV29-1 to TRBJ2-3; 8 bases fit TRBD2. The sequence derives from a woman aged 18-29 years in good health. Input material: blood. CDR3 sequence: CSVPAGLVKDTQYF. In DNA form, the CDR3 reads TGCAGCGTTCCTGCGGGACTAGTCAAGGATACGCAGTATTTT.